The table lists the clone carrying this T cell receptor (beta chain) with a few counts. TCRdb processed the RACE reads anew with MiXCR; each CDR3 protein has one entry. The table records about 120,000 distinct CDR3 sequences, around 13% of them present only once. The entry originates in a study of human T cells and chemical hapten exposure. V trimming: 5 bases; J trimming: 5 bases; junction bases outside the gene matches: 6. The CDR3 covers 15 residues. The germline CDR1 and CDR2 sequences are WNHNN and SYGVQD (reference sequence). Time point given: patch test 1, 2 weeks after DPC sensitization. Sample treatment: therapeutic diphenylcyclopropenone sensitization with weekly scalp DPC.

The receptor comes from a young man with alopecia areata. Some clones in this sample may be carry-over from other donors' samples. The sample consisted of whole blood, taken in connection with sensitization to the hapten diphenylcyclopropenone (DPC). The J gene is TRBJ2-5, the V gene TRBV10-1, with TRBD1 matching over 12 bases. The CDR3 region is CASSPGQGARETQYF. The CDR3 DNA follows: TGCGCCAGCAGTCCGGGACAGGGGGCGCGGGAGACCCAGTACTTC.